This entry describes one TCR beta chain. The entry originates in a study of CD8 T cells in Susac syndrome. Reverse transcription of about 0.45 to 1 ug RNA was performed with random hexamers. TCRdb recomputed calls from the immunoSEQ multiplex PCR reads with MiXCR, one row per CDR3 protein. The sample records about 80,000 distinct CDR3 sequences, more than 85% being singletons. CDR3 length: 16 residues. The germline V gene has CDR1 LNHDA and CDR2 SQIVND (reference sequence). V dropped 3 bases and J dropped 5 bases, with 20 bases sitting between them. The chain recombines TRBV19 with TRBJ2-7; perhaps TRBD2 as D (6 bases). This receptor was taken from a human donor with multiple sclerosis. Sequenced input: CD8+ T cells from PBMCs. DNA of the CDR3: TGTGCCAGTAGTATGGTTGGGGGAGGTAGAGCCAACGAGCAGTACTTC. It codes for CASSMVGGGRANEQYF.